A selection of T cell receptor beta chains follows, all from one sample in a study of blood T cell repertoires in COVID-19. Method: immunoSEQ multiplex PCR; TCRdb's copy keeps in-frame clones and lacks some. The sample holds around 220,000 clones, roughly four fifths seen once. Material: peripheral blood. The receptors derive from a woman of 80 years or more with COVID-19, enrolled during active disease. Both conserved end residues are part of each CDR3. Each record gives: V gene, clone size, D gene, J gene, CDR3 DNA, CDR3 protein. The D gene is left open where the match is weak. Clone size, where shown, is once, few, many, or a class for clones that have expanded.

TRBV10-3	.	.	TRBJ1-2	TGTGCCATCAGTGAGTCGATAAACCCCCGGGGGGATGGCTACACCTTC	CAISESINPRGDGYTF
TRBV6-6	once	TRBD2	TRBJ2-7	TGTGCCAGCAGTCTCGGACTAGCGGGCCCCTACGAGCAGTACTTC	CASSLGLAGPYEQYF
TRBV19	.	.	TRBJ2-3	TGTGCCAGTAGTACTTACTCAGGGGTGGGGGATACGCAGTATTTT	CASSTYSGVGDTQYF
TRBV6-6	.	.	TRBJ1-1	TGTGCCAGCAGTTACGACAGGAACACTGAAGCTTTCTTT	CASSYDRNTEAFF
TRBV5-1	once	TRBD2	TRBJ2-3	TGCGCCAGCAGCTTCAATCTAGCGGGGGCCGATACGCAGTATTTT	CASSFNLAGADTQYF
TRBV7-2	.	.	TRBJ2-3	TGTGCCAGCAGTTTAGACACCTATACGCAGTATTTT	CASSLDTYTQYF
TRBV6-5	once	.	TRBJ1-1	TGTGCCAGCACTCAGGGTTGGACTGAAGCTTTCTTT	CASTQGWTEAFF
TRBV5-1	.	TRBD1	TRBJ2-7	TGCGCCAGCGGGACAGGGGGCTTCGAGCAGTACTTC	CASGTGGFEQYF
TRBV11-3	few	.	TRBJ1-1	TGTGCCAGCAGCTTAGAGGCAGGAGAAGCTTTCTTT	CASSLEAGEAFF
TRBV18	few	TRBD1	TRBJ1-2	TGTGCCAGCTCACCAGAAGGACAGGGTCCTAACTATGGCTACACCTTC	CASSPEGQGPNYGYTF
TRBV11-3	once	.	TRBJ1-1	TGTGCCAGCAGCTTAATGCAGGGTGGCAAAGCTTTCTTT	CASSLMQGGKAFF
TRBV4-3	.	.	TRBJ1-4	TGCGCCAGCAGCCGTACTGGGGGGGTAGGTGAAAAACTGTTTTTT	CASSRTGGVGEKLFF
TRBV9	.	TRBD2	TRBJ2-2	TGTGCCAGCAGCGAGCGGGGGGCCCTAGGAGCGAACACCGGGGAGCTGTTTTTT	CASSERGALGANTGELFF
TRBV4-1	.	TRBD1	TRBJ2-7	TGCGCCAGCAGCCGGACAGGGGGTAGCGACGAGCAGTACTTC	CASSRTGGSDEQYF
TRBV7-9	.	.	TRBJ1-1	TGTGCCAGCAGATGGACAGTGAACACTGAAGCTTTCTTT	CASRWTVNTEAFF
TRBV9	.	.	TRBJ1-2	TGTGCCAGCAGCGTAGTAGAGTCCCGAGACAGAGGCTATGGCTACACCTTC	CASSVVESRDRGYGYTF
TRBV20-1	.	TRBD1	TRBJ1-1	TGCAGTGCTAGTATCCCCATAGGACAGGGGGCGCCTGAAGCTTTCTTT	CSASIPIGQGAPEAFF
TRBV6-5	.	.	TRBJ2-1	TGTGCCGGCAGTCCCTGGACTCAACCGCTGGGTGAGCAGTTCTTC	CAGSPWTQPLGEQFF
TRBV7-6	once	.	TRBJ2-2	TGTGCCAGCAGCTTCGAACACCTCAACACCGGGGAGCTGTTTTTT	CASSFEHLNTGELFF
TRBV6-1	once	.	TRBJ1-5	TGTGCCAGCAACCGACTCTATAGCAATCAGCCCCAGCATTTT	CASNRLYSNQPQHF
TRBV6-5	.	.	TRBJ2-7	TGTGCCAGCAGTTACCATAAGGAGAAGCAGTACTTC	CASSYHKEKQYF
TRBV19	few	TRBD1	TRBJ1-6	TGTGCCAGTAGTACGGACAGGTCTAATTCACCCCTCCACTTT	CASSTDRSNSPLHF
TRBV7-2	.	.	TRBJ2-2	TGTGCCAGCAGCAACGCGGGGCTTGGGGAGCTGTTTTTT	CASSNAGLGELFF
TRBV9	few	.	TRBJ1-4	TGTGCCAGCGGAATGGAGGCCGTCGCTGAAAAACTGTTTTTT	CASGMEAVAEKLFF
TRBV6-5	once	TRBD1	TRBJ2-7	TGTGCCAGCAGGCTCGGGACAGGGGAGTACGAGCAGTACTTC	CASRLGTGEYEQYF
TRBV3-1/TRBV3-2	.	TRBD1	TRBJ1-5	TGTGCCAGCAGCCTCGGGACAGCAGACGTTCAGCCCCAGCATTTT	CASSLGTADVQPQHF
TRBV6-2/TRBV6-3	.	.	TRBJ1-5	TGTGCCAGCAGTTACGGTCGGTATCAGCCCCAGCATTTT	CASSYGRYQPQHF
TRBV11-2	.	TRBD2	TRBJ2-7	TGTGCCAGCAGCTTAGCCGGGACTAGCCCGTACGAGCAGTACTTC	CASSLAGTSPYEQYF
TRBV29-1	.	.	TRBJ2-5	TGCAGCGTTGAAGAGACAGAAAAAGAGACCCAGTACTTC	CSVEETEKETQYF
TRBV12-3/TRBV12-4	.	.	TRBJ2-3	TGTGCCAGCAGTTACGGAGATACGCAGTATTTT	CASSYGDTQYF
TRBV6-5	.	TRBD2	TRBJ2-7	TGTGCCAGCAGGTTTGGCGGGAGCTCCTACGAGCAGTACTTC	CASRFGGSSYEQYF
TRBV29-1	.	.	TRBJ2-3	TGCAGCGTTGGTGTCACTAGCACAGATACGCAGTATTTT	CSVGVTSTDTQYF
TRBV4-1	.	TRBD1	TRBJ1-6	TGCGCCAGCAGCTCCCGGACAGGGTCGGGATCACCCCTCCACTTT	CASSSRTGSGSPLHF